One sample yielded the 26 T cell receptor beta chains listed below, sequenced in a study of blood T cell repertoires in COVID-19. Sequenced by immunoSEQ multiplex PCR; TCRdb stores in-frame clones only, minus some. Among some 110,000 clones listed, roughly four fifths were seen once. Source material: peripheral blood. These TCRs come from a woman aged 70-85 years with acute or convalescent COVID-19.

The chain employs TRBV6-2 or TRBV6-3 and TRBJ2-6, with 9 bases identical to TRBD1. Germline V gives CDR1 MNHEY, CDR2 SVGEGT. This CDR3 is built from 19 residues. The trim removed 4 bases at V and 1 base at J, leaving 11 bases unmatched. The CDR3 here is CASSSWDRVQVSGANVLTF. The DNA of the CDR3 is TGTGCCAGCAGTTCCTGGGACAGGGTACAGGTTTCTGGGGCCAACGTCCTGACTTTC.

The chain is built from TRBV4-3 and TRBJ2-2, with TRBD2 matching over 7 bases. Trimming took 0 bases from V and 4 from J; bases not matched to a gene: 2. This CDR3 contains 15 residues. Germline lookup yields CDR1 LGHNA and CDR2 YSLEER. This chain's CDR3 is CASSQEAGVTGELFF. CDR3 DNA sequence: TGCGCCAGCAGCCAAGAGGCGGGGGTCACCGGGGAGCTGTTTTTT.

V usage is TRBV5-4 and J usage is TRBJ2-2, with TRBD1 identical over 11 bases. V dropped 7 bases and J dropped 4; count of bases not matched to a gene: 3. This CDR3 has 14 amino acids. Per the germline V gene, CDR1 is SGHNT and CDR2 is YYREEE (reference sequence). CDR3 sequence: CASRTGGFTGELFF. CDR3 nucleotides: TGTGCCAGCCGGACAGGGGGCTTCACCGGGGAGCTGTTTTTT.

J is TRBJ2-3 and V is TRBV19; D unresolved. Trimming stripped 3 bases from V and 0 bases from J, with 7 bases between. CDR1 and CDR2 (germline): LNHDA, SQIVND (reference sequence). CDR3 length: 14 amino acids. The CDR3 DNA reads TGTGCCAGTAGTATGCGTGTAAGCACAGATACGCAGTATTTT. Its translation: CASSMRVSTDTQYF.

The rearrangement uses TRBV19 and TRBJ1-1; D is perhaps TRBD1 (6 bases). V lost 5 bases and J 1 base, leaving 17 bases between the germline ends. CDR3 length: 16 amino acids. Germline CDR1 LNHDA, CDR2 SQIVND (reference sequence). The chain's CDR3 is CASSDPFGGSNTEAFF. For the CDR3, the DNA is TGTGCCAGTAGTGATCCCTTTGGGGGCTCGAACACTGAAGCTTTCTTT.

The chain carries TRBV5-6 and TRBJ2-6; TRBD1 matches at 12 bases. V was pared by 2 bases and J by 4 bases, with 4 bases of the junction left unmatched. CDR3 length: 17 residues. Germline V gives CDR1 SGHDT, CDR2 YYEEEE. The CDR3 nucleotides are TGTGCCAGCAGCTTCGGGACAGGGGGCGACGGGGCCAACGTCCTGACTTTC. Translated: CASSFGTGGDGANVLTF.

CDR3 loop: CASSPPTGTGPYNEQFF. The CDR3 DNA follows: TGTGCCAGCTCACCACCCACCGGGACAGGGCCCTACAATGAGCAGTTCTTC. The rearrangement links TRBV18 to TRBJ2-1, with 9 bases identical to TRBD1. Germline CDR1 KGHSH, CDR2 LQKENI. This CDR3 has 17 amino acids. With 0 bases clipped from V and 2 bases from J, the junction kept 5 bases outside the gene matches.

The rearrangement links TRBV30 to TRBJ1-6, with a tentative D call TRBD1 (5 bases). Germline V CDR1 and CDR2: GTSNPN, SVGIG (reference sequence). V dropped 3 bases and J dropped 8 bases, with 8 bases sitting between them. CDR3 size: 12 residues. The CDR3 sequence: CAWSLGDSPLHF. The CDR3 DNA sequence: TGTGCCTGGAGCTTAGGGGATTCACCCCTCCACTTT.

The chain recombines TRBV28 with TRBJ2-2; 9 bases are a match to TRBD1. Germline V gene lookup returns CDR1 MDHEN and CDR2 SYDVKM. V trimming: 3 bases; J trimming: 3 bases; junction bases outside the gene matches: 8. This CDR3 is built from 17 residues. The CDR3 protein is CASSFPGQGAYTGELFF. As DNA, the CDR3 is TGTGCCAGCAGTTTCCCGGGACAGGGAGCATACACCGGGGAGCTGTTTTTT.

The V and J genes are TRBV19 and TRBJ1-5; 9 bases match TRBD1. Unmatched junction bases numbered 2, after V lost 5 bases and J lost 0 bases. CDR1 is LNHDA and CDR2 is SQIVND in the germline V gene (reference sequence). CDR3 size: 15 residues. CDR3 sequence reads: CASSRTGDSNQPQHF. CDR3 DNA sequence: TGTGCCAGTAGTCGGACAGGGGATAGCAATCAGCCCCAGCATTTT. Combining the CDR3 with reference TRBV19 and TRBJ1-5 gives the whole variable domain DGGITQSPKYLFRKEGQNVTLSCEQNLNHDAMYWYRQDPGQGLRLIYYSQIVNDFQKGDIAEGYSVSREKKESFPLTVTSAQKNPTAFYLCASSRTGDSNQPQHFGDGTRLSIL.

In DNA form, the CDR3 reads TGCGCCAGCAGCCGTTTGATTAGCGGAACTAGCACAGATACGCAGTATTTT. This codes for CASSRLISGTSTDTQYF. The chain recombines TRBV5-1 with TRBJ2-3; tentative D call: TRBD2 (6 bases). The germline V gene has CDR1 SGHRS and CDR2 YFSETQ. The V and J ends lost 4 bases and 0 bases respectively, with 18 bases between them. The CDR3 consists of 17 residues.

V and J are TRBV5-6 and TRBJ2-7, with D uncertain. The V gene's germline CDR1 is SGHDT and CDR2 YYEEEE. Trimming cost V 2 bases and J 4 bases, with 7 bases left between them. This CDR3 region has 12 residues. The CDR3 region is CASSFALYEQYF. The DNA for the CDR3 is TGTGCCAGCAGCTTCGCCCTATACGAGCAGTACTTC. The full variable domain, in which reference TRBV5-6 and TRBJ2-7 provide the parts outside the CDR3, is DAGVTQSPTHLIKTRGQQVTLRCSPKSGHDTVSWYQQALGQGPQFIFQYYEEEERQRGNFPDRFSGHQFPNYSSELNVNALLLGDSALYLCASSFALYEQYFGPGTRLTVT.

The chain employs TRBV7-2 and TRBJ2-3, with D hard to call. The V gene's germline CDR1 is SGHTA and CDR2 FQGNSA. There are 14 residues in the CDR3. The V gene lost 2 bases and the J gene lost 2 bases, with 8 bases spanning the gap. CDR3 sequence (DNA): TGTGCCAGCAGCTTAAACAGTTTCACAGATACGCAGTATTTT. It encodes CASSLNSFTDTQYF.

This clone was counted a single time. V and J are TRBV19 and TRBJ1-2, with D tentatively TRBD1 (6 bases). The ends were cut back, 5 bases at V and 3 bases at J, with 13 bases in the middle. The CDR3 is made up of 14 amino acids. Germline CDR1 LNHDA, CDR2 SQIVND (reference sequence). As DNA, the CDR3 is TGTGCCAGTAGTTCTCAGGGGAAGGACTATGGCTACACCTTC. Protein sequence: CASSSQGKDYGYTF.

The CDR3 here is CASRGGQENQPQHF. CDR3 coding DNA: TGTGCCAGTAGGGGGGGACAGGAGAATCAGCCCCAGCATTTT. The rearrangement uses TRBV19 and TRBJ1-5, with 8 bases matching TRBD1. The CDR3 is 14 amino acids. Germline CDR1 and CDR2: LNHDA and SQIVND (reference sequence). Germline trimming cut 6 bases from V and 4 bases from J; bases unmatched to any gene: 5.

This clone has a handful of counts. The V call is TRBV28, the J call TRBJ2-7, with D perhaps TRBD1 (5 bases). Germline CDR1 and CDR2: MDHEN and SYDVKM. CDR3 length: 13 amino acids. The V and J ends lost 6 bases and 0 bases respectively, with 9 bases between them. DNA for the CDR3: TGTGCCAGCAGGACAGTTCTCTCCTACGAGCAGTACTTC. Protein product: CASRTVLSYEQYF.

This clone was recorded a few times. The chain combines TRBV5-5 with TRBJ1-4; D may be TRBD1 (5 bases). This CDR3 is built from 15 residues. V lost 4 bases, J lost 2 bases, and 12 bases lay in between. Germline CDR1 SGHKS, CDR2 YYEKEE (reference sequence). As DNA, the CDR3 is TGTGCCAGCAGCCCGAAGGGGTGGACTAATGAAAAACTGTTTTTT. The encoded protein is CASSPKGWTNEKLFF.

This chain uses TRBV24-1 with TRBJ2-3; TRBD2 matches 9 bases. CDR1 is KGHDR and CDR2 is SFDVKD in the germline V gene. Trimming cost V 6 bases and J 0 bases; bases outside gene matches: 3. This CDR3 contains 15 residues. CDR3 region: CATSTTSGSTDTQYF. CDR3 nucleotide sequence: TGTGCCACCAGTACCACTAGCGGGAGCACAGATACGCAGTATTTT.

The chain links TRBV7-2 to TRBJ2-1; 13 bases are shared with TRBD2. CDR3 size: 15 residues. CDR1 and CDR2 (germline): SGHTA, FQGNSA. V lost 4 bases, J lost 5 bases, and 2 bases stayed unmatched. CDR3 sequence reads: CASSWTSGGHNEQFF. As DNA, the CDR3 is TGTGCCAGCAGCTGGACTAGCGGGGGCCACAATGAGCAGTTCTTC.

A few counts support this clone. The V call is TRBV5-1, the J call TRBJ1-3; 9 positions agree with TRBD1. CDR3 length: 16 amino acids. Germline CDR1 reads SGHRS; CDR2 reads YFSETQ. With V trimmed by 2 bases and J by 1 base, 4 bases remained unmatched. The CDR3 here is CASSLNRGQSGNTIYF. CDR3 bases: TGCGCCAGCAGCTTAAACAGGGGGCAATCTGGAAACACCATATATTTT. Based on the CDR3 plus reference TRBV5-1 and TRBJ1-3, the full variable domain is KAGVTQTPRYLIKTRGQQVTLSCSPISGHRSVSWYQQTPGQGLQFLFEYFSETQRNKGNFPGRFSGRQFSNSRSEMNVSTLELGDSALYLCASSLNRGQSGNTIYFGEGSWLTVV.

The chain links TRBV9 to TRBJ1-1, with 9 bases aligning to TRBD1. The V and J ends lost 4 bases and 4 bases, in that order; junction bases with no gene match: 8. CDR1 and CDR2 (germline): SGDLS, YYNGEE. The CDR3 contains 15 residues. The CDR3 DNA is TGTGCCAGCAGCCCCCGGACAGGGGAGTTCACTGAAGCTTTCTTT. This translates into CASSPRTGEFTEAFF. The variable domain in full, completed from reference TRBV9 and TRBJ1-1, reads DSGVTQTPKHLITATGQRVTLRCSPRSGDLSVYWYQQSLDQGLQFLIQYYNGEERAKGNILERFSAQQFPDLHSELNLSSLELGDSALYFCASSPRTGEFTEAFFGQGTRLTVV.

The rearrangement uses TRBV19 and TRBJ2-1; D possibly corresponds to TRBD1 (5 bases). The CDR3 consists of 13 residues. Germline V gene lookup returns CDR1 LNHDA and CDR2 SQIVND (reference sequence). Trimming left V 6 bases short and J 10 bases short, with 16 bases between. In DNA form, the CDR3 reads TGTGCCAGTAGCCATGGGGCGGATGGGGAGCAGTTCTTC. Translation: CASSHGADGEQFF.

The chain combines TRBV28 with TRBJ2-3, with 8 positions matching TRBD1. In germline, CDR1 is MDHEN, CDR2 SYDVKM. V gave up 4 bases and J gave up 4 bases; unmatched junction bases: 7. CDR3 size: 15 residues. CDR3 sequence reads: CASSWTGRGADTQYF. CDR3 DNA: TGTGCCAGCAGTTGGACAGGGCGAGGCGCAGATACGCAGTATTTT.

This clone was observed a single time. The chain uses TRBV29-1 and TRBJ2-1; 9 bases align to TRBD2. The CDR3 covers 15 residues. Trimming at V came to 6 bases and at J to 7 bases, leaving 13 bases not matched to a gene. Germline CDR1 and CDR2: SQVTM and ANQGSEA. In nucleotides, the CDR3 is TGCAGCGTCGCCCCGCGGGGGGGCTTAGGTAATGAGCAGTTCTTC. It encodes CSVAPRGGLGNEQFF.

The chain uses TRBV7-9 and TRBJ2-1, with 7 bases fitting TRBD2. Germline-derived CDR1 and CDR2 are SEHNR and FQNEAQ (reference sequence). V was clipped by 3 bases and J by 5 bases; unmatched bases: 4. CDR3 length: 14 residues. The CDR3 sequence is CASSFSAGHNEQFF. The CDR3, as DNA: TGTGCCAGCAGCTTTTCAGCGGGGCACAATGAGCAGTTCTTC.

This clone was counted ten times or more. The chain recombines TRBV16 with TRBJ1-6; D might be TRBD1 (6 bases). The CDR3 covers 13 residues. The germline V gene encodes CDR1 KGHSY and CDR2 FQNENV. Trimming removed 3 bases from V and 6 bases from J, with 6 bases in between. In DNA form, the CDR3 reads TGTGCCAGCAGCCAGGGGGCTAATTCACCCCTCCACTTT. Protein: CASSQGANSPLHF. Together with reference TRBV16 and TRBJ1-6, the CDR3 gives the full variable domain: GEEVAQTPKHLVRGEGQKAKLYCAPIKGHSYVFWYQQVLKNEFKFLISFQNENVFDETGMPKERFSAKCLPNSPCSLEIQATKLEDSAVYFCASSQGANSPLHFGNGTRLTVT.